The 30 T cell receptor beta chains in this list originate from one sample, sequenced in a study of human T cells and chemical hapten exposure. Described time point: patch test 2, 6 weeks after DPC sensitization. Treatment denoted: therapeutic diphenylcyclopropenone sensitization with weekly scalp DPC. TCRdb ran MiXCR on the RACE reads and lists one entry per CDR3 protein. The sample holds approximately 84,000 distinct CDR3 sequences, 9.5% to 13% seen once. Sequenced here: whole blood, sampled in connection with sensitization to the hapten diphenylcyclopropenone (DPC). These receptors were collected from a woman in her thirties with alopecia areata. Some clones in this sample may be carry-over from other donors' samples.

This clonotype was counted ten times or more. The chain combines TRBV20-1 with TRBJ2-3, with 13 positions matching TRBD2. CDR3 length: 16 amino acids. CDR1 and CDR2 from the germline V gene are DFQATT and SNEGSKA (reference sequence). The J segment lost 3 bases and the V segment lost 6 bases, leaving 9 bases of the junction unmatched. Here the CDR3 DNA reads TGCAGTGCCCCTCCCGGGACTAGCGGGAAAACAGATACGCAGTATTTT. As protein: CSAPPGTSGKTDTQYF.

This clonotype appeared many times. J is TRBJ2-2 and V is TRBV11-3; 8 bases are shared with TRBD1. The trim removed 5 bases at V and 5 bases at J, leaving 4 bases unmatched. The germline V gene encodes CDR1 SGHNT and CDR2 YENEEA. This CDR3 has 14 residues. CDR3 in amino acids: CASSPWTGTGELFF. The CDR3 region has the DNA TGTGCCAGCAGCCCGTGGACAGGGACCGGGGAGCTGTTTTTT. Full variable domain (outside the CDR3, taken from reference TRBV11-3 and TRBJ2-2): EAGVVQSPRYKIIEKKQPVAFWCNPISGHNTLYWYLQNLGQGPELLIRYENEEAVDDSQLPKDRFSAERLKGVDSTLKIQPAELGDSAVYLCASSPWTGTGELFFGEGSRLTVL.

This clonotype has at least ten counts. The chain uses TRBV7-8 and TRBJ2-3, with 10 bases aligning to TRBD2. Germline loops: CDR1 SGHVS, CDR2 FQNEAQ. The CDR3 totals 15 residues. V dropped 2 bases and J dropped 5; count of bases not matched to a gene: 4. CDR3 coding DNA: TGTGCCAGCAGCTTATTCTTAGCGGGGGGAGATACGCAGTATTTT. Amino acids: CASSLFLAGGDTQYF.

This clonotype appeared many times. CDR3 amino acids: CASSSAVGREKLFF. The CDR3 bases are TGTGCCAGCAGTTCTGCGGTAGGGCGGGAAAAACTGTTTTTT. The V gene is TRBV28, the J gene TRBJ1-4; the D is unclear. Germline loops: CDR1 MDHEN, CDR2 SYDVKM. Deletions cut 4 bases from V and 8 bases from J, with 14 bases between. This CDR3 has 14 residues.

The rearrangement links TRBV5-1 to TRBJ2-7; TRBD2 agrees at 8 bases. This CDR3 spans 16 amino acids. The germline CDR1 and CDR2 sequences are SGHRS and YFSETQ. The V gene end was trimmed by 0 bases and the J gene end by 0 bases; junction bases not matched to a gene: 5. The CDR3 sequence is CASSLVERGRSYEQYF. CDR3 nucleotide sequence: TGCGCCAGCAGCTTGGTTGAGCGGGGGCGCTCCTACGAGCAGTACTTC.

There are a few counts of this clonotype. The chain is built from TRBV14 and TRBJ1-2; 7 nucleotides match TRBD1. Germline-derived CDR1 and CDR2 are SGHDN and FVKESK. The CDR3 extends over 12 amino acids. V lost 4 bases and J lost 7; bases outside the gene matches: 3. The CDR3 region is CASSRQGSGYTF. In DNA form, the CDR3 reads TGTGCCAGCAGCCGACAGGGAAGTGGCTACACCTTC.

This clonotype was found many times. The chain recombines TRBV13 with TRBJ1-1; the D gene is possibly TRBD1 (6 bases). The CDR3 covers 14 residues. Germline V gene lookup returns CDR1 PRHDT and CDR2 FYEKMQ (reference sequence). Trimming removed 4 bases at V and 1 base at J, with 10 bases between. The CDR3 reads CASSSSDRNTEAFF. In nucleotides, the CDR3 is TGTGCCAGCAGCTCGTCGGACAGGAACACTGAAGCTTTCTTT.

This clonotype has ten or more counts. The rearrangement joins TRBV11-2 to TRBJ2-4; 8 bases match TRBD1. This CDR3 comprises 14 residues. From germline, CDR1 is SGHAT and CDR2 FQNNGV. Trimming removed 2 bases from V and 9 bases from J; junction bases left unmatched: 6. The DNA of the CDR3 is TGTGCCAGCAGCTTACAGGGGGCGATGGGCATTCAGTACTTC. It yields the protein CASSLQGAMGIQYF. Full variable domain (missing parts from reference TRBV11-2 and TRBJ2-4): EAGVAQSPRYKIIEKRQSVAFWCNPISGHATLYWYQQILGQGPKLLIQFQNNGVVDDSQLPKDRFSAERLKGVDSTLKIQPAKLEDSAVYLCASSLQGAMGIQYFGAGTRLSVL.

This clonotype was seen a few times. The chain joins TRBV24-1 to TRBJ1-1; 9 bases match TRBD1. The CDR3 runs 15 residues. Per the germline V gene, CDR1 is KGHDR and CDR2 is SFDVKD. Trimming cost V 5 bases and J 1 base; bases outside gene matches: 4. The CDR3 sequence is CATSGRTGENTEAFF. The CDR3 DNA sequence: TGTGCCACCAGTGGTCGGACAGGGGAGAACACTGAAGCTTTCTTT.

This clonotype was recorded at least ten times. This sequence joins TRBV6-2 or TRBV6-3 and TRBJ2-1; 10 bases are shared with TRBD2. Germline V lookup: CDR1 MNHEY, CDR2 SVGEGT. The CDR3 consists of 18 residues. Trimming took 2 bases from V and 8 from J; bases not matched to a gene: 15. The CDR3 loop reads CASSYPGGERGGGYEQFF. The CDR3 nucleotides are TGTGCCAGCAGTTACCCCGGAGGTGAGCGGGGGGGCGGCTATGAGCAGTTCTTC.

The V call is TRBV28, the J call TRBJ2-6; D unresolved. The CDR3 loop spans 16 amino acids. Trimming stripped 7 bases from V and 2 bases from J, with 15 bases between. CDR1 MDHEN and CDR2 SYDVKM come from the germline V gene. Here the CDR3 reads CASKPAGMAGANVLTF. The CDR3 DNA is TGTGCCAGCAAACCCGCTGGGATGGCTGGGGCCAACGTCCTGACTTTC.

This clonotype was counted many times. CDR3 region: CASSFLAHSGGANEQYF. The CDR3 DNA sequence: TGTGCCAGCAGTTTCCTCGCTCATAGCGGGGGGGCCAACGAGCAGTACTTC. The chain employs TRBV12-3 or TRBV12-4 and TRBJ2-7; 11 bases match TRBD2. V was pared by 3 bases and J by 5 bases, with 12 bases of the junction left unmatched. The CDR3 length is 17 residues.

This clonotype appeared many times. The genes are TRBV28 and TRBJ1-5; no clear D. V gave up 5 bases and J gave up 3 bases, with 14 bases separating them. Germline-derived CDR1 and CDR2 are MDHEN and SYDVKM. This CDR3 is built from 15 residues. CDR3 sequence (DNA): TGTGCCAGCAGTCCCCTTACGGATTTCAATCAGCCCCAGCATTTT. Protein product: CASSPLTDFNQPQHF.

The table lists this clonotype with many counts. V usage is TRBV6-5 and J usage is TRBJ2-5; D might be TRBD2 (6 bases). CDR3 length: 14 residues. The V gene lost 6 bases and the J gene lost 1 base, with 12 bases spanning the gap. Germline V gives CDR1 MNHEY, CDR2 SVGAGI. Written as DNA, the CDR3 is TGTGCCAGCAGACCACTAGCAATCCAAGAGACCCAGTACTTC. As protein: CASRPLAIQETQYF.

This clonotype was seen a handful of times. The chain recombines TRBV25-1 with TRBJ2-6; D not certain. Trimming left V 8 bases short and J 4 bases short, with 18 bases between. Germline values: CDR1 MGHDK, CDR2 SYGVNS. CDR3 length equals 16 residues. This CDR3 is CASASPTGAGANVLTF. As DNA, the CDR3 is TGTGCCAGCGCCTCCCCGACTGGAGCCGGGGCCAACGTCCTGACTTTC.

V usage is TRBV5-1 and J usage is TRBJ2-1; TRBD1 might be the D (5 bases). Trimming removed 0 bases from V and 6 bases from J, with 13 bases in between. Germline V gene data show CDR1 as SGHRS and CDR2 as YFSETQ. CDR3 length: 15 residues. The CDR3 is CASSLAGRAFNEQFF. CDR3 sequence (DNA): TGCGCCAGCAGCTTGGCGGGCAGGGCATTCAATGAGCAGTTCTTC.

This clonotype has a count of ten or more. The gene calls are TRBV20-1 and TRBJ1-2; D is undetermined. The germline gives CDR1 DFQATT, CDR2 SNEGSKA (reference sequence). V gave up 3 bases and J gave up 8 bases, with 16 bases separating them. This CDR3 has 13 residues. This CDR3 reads CSASWPGTGGYTF. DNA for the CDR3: TGCAGTGCTAGTTGGCCGGGAACCGGGGGCTACACCTTC.

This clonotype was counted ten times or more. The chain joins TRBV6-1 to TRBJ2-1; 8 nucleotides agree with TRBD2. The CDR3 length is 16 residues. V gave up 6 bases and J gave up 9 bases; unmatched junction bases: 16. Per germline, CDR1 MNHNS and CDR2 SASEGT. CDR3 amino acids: CASRAPAGGAGSEQFF. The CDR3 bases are TGTGCCAGCAGGGCCCCCGCGGGGGGCGCGGGGAGTGAGCAGTTCTTC.

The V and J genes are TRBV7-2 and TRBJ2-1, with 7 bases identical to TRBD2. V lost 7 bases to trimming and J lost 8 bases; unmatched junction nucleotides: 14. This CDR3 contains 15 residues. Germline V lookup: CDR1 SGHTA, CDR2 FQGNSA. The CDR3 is CASTPIGEGPDEQFF. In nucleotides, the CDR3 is TGTGCCAGCACCCCTATCGGGGAGGGCCCCGATGAGCAGTTCTTC.

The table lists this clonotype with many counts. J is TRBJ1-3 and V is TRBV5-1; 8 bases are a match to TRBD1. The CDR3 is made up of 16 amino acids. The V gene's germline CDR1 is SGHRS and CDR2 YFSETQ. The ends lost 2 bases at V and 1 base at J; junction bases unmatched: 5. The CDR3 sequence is CASSFQGAISGNTIYF. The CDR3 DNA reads TGCGCCAGCAGCTTTCAGGGGGCAATTTCTGGAAACACCATATATTTT.

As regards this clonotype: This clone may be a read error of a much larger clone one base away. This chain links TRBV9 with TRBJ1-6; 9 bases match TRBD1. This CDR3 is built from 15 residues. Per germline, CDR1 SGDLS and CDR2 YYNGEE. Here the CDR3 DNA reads TGTGCCAGCAGCGCGGACAGGGGAGGACGGTCACTCCTCCACTTT. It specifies CASSADRGGRSLLHF.

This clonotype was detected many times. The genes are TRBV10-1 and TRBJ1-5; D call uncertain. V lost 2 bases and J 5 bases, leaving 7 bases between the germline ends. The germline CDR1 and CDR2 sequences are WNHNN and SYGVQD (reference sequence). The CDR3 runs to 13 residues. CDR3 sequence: CASSEQADQPQHF. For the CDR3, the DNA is TGCGCCAGCAGTGAGCAGGCAGATCAGCCCCAGCATTTT.

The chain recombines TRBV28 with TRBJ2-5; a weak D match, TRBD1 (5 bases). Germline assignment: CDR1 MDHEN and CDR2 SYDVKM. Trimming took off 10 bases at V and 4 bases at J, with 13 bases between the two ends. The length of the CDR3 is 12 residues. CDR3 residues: CAIQGGRETQYF. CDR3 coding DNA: TGTGCCATCCAGGGCGGACGAGAGACCCAGTACTTC. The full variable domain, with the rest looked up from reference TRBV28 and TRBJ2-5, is DVKVTQSSRYLVKRTGEKVFLECVQDMDHENMFWYRQDPGLGLRLIYFSYDVKMKEKGDIPEGYSVSREKKERFSLILESASTNQTSMYLCAIQGGRETQYFGPGTRLLVL.

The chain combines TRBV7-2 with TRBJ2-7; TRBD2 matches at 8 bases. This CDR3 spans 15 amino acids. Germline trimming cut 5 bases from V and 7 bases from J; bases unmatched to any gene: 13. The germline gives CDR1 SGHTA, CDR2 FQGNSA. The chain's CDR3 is CASSESGGPWEEQYF. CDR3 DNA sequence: TGTGCCAGCAGCGAGAGCGGGGGACCTTGGGAGGAGCAGTACTTC. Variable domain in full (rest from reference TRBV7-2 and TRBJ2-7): GAGVSQSPSNKVTEKGKDVELRCDPISGHTALYWYRQSLGQGLEFLIYFQGNSAPDKSGLPSDRFSAERTGGSVSTLTIQRTQQEDSAVYLCASSESGGPWEEQYFGPGTRLTVT.

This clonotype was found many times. The CDR3 reads CSVGLADSNQPQHF. CDR3 in DNA: TGCAGCGTTGGTTTAGCGGATAGCAATCAGCCCCAGCATTTT. V and J are TRBV29-1 and TRBJ1-5; D gene ambiguous. Looked up from germline, CDR1 is SQVTM and CDR2 is ANQGSEA. Deletions cut 4 bases from V and 0 bases from J, with 10 bases between. The CDR3 loop spans 14 amino acids.

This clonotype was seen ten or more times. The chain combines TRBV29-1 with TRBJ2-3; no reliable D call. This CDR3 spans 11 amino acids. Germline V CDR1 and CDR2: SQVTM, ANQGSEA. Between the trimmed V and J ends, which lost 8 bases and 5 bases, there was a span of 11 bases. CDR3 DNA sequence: TGCAGCAGTCCCAAGGGAGATACGCAGTATTTT. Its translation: CSSPKGDTQYF.

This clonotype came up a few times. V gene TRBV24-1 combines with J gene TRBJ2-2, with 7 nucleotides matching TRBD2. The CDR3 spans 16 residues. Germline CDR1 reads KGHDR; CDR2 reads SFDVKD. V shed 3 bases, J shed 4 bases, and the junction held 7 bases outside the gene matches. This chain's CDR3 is CATSDRAAGATGELFF. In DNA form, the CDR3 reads TGTGCCACCAGTGATAGGGCTGCGGGAGCCACCGGGGAGCTGTTTTTT.

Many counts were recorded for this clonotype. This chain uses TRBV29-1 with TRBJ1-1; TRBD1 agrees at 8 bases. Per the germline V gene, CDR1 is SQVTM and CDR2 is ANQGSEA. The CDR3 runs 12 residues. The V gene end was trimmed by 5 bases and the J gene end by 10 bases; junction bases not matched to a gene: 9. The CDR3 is CSVSPGGIVAFF. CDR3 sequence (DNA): TGCAGCGTTTCCCCAGGGGGCATCGTAGCTTTCTTT. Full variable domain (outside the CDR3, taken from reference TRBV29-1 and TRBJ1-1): SAVISQKPSRDICQRGTSLTIQCQVDSQVTMMFWYRQQPGQSLTLIATANQGSEATYESGFVIDKFPISRPNLTFSTLTVSNMSPEDSSIYLCSVSPGGIVAFFGQGTRLTVV.

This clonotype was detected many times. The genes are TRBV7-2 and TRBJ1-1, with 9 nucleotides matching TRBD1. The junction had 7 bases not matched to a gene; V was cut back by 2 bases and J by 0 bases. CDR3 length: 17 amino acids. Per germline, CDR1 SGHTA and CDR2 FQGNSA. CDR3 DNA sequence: TGTGCCAGCAGCTTAACGGGACAGGGCCCATTGAACACTGAAGCTTTCTTT. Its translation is CASSLTGQGPLNTEAFF.

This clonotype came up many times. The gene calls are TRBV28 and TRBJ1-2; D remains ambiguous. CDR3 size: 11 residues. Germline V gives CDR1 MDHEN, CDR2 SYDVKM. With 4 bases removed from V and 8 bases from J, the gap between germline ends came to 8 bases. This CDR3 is CASSWAHGYTF. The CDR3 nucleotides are TGTGCCAGCAGTTGGGCGCACGGCTACACCTTC.